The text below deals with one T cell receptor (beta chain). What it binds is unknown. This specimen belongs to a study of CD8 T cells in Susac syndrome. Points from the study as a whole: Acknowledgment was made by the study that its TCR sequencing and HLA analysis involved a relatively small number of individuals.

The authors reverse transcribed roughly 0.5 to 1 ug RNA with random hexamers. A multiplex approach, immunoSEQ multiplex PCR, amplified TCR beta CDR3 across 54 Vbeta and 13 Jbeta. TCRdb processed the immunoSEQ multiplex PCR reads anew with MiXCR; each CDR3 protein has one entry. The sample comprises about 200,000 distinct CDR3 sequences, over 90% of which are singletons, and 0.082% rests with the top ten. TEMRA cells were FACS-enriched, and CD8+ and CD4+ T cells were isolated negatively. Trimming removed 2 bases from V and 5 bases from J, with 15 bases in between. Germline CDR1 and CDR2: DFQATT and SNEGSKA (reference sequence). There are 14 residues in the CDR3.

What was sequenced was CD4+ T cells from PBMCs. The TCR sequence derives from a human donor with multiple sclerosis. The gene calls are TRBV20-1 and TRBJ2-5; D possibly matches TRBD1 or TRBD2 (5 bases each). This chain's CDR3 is CSARPFGGAETQYF. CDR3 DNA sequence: TGCAGTGCTAGACCATTTGGGGGTGCGGAGACCCAGTACTTC.